This T cell receptor beta chain was sequenced during a study of OX40 agonist ivuxolimab in advanced cancers. Profiled with immunoSEQ multiplex PCR; TCRdb holds only in-frame clones, not every one. This sample has more than 80,000 clones, with about nine tenths found just once. The length of the CDR3 is 14 residues. With 5 bases removed from V and 7 bases from J, the gap between germline ends came to 17 bases. The germline gives CDR1 MDHEN, CDR2 SYDVKM. This clone was observed once. The sequence was obtained from an adult with an advanced solid tumor such as melanoma, head and neck, liver or kidney cancer. The specimen comprised CD4+ or CD8+ T cells sorted from blood, sampled in a trial of the OX40 agonist ivuxolimab. V is TRBV28 and J is TRBJ1-2; D possibly corresponds to TRBD1 (6 bases). CDR3 DNA: TGTGCCAGCAGTCTGCCCGGGGTGGGGGCTGGCTACACCTTC. It encodes CASSLPGVGAGYTF.